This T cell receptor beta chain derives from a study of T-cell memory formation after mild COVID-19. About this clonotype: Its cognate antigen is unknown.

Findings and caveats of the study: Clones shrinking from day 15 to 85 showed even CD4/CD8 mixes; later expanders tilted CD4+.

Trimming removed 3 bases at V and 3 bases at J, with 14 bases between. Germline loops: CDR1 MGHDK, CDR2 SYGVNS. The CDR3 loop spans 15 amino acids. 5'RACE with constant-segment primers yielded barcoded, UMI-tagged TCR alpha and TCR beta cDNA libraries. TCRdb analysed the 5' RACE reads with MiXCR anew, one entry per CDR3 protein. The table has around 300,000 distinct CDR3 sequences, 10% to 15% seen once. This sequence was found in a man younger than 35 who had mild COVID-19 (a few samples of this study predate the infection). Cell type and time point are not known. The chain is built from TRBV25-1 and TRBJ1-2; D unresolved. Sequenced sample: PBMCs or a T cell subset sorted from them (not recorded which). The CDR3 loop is CASSEGNIPYYGYTF. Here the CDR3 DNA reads TGTGCCAGCAGTGAGGGGAACATTCCTTACTATGGCTACACCTTC.